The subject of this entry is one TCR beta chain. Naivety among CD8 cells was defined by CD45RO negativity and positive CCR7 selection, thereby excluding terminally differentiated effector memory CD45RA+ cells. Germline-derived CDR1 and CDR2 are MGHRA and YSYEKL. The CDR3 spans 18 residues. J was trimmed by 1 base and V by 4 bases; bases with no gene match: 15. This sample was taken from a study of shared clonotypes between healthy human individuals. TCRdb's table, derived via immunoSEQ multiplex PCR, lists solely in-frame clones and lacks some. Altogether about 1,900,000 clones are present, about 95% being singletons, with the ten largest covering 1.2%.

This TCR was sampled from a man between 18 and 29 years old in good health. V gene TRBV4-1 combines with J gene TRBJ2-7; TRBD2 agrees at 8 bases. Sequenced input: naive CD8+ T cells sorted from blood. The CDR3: CASSPTTGGPFGSYEQYF. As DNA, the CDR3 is TGCGCCAGCAGCCCCACTACGGGAGGGCCGTTCGGATCCTACGAGCAGTACTTC.